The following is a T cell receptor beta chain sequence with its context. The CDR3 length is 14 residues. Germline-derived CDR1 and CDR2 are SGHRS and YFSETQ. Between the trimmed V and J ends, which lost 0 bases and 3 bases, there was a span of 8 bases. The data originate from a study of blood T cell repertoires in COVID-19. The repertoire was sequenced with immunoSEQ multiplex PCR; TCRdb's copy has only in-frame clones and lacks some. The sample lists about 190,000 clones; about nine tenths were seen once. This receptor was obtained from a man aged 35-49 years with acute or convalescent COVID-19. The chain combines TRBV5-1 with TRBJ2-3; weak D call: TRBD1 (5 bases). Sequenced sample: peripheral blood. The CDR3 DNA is TGCGCCAGCAGCTTGGTCCAGGGAACAGATACGCAGTATTTT. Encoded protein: CASSLVQGTDTQYF. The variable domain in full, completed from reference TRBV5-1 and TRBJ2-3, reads KAGVTQTPRYLIKTRGQQVTLSCSPISGHRSVSWYQQTPGQGLQFLFEYFSETQRNKGNFPGRFSGRQFSNSRSEMNVSTLELGDSALYLCASSLVQGTDTQYFGPGTRLTVL.